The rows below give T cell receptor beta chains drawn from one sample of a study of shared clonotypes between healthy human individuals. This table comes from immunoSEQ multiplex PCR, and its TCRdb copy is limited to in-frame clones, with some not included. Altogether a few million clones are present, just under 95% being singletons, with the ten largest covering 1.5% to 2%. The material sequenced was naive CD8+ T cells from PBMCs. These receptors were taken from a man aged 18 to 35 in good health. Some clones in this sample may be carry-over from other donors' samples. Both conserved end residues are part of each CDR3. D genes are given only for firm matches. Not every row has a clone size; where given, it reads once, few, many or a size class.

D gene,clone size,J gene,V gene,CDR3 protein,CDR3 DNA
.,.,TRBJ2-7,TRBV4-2,CASSQPGLPYEQYF,TGTGCCAGCAGCCAGCCGGGACTGCCCTACGAGCAGTACTTC
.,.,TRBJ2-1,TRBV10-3,CAISEENRGGGNEQFF,TGTGCCATCAGTGAGGAAAACAGGGGGGGAGGGAATGAGCAGTTCTTC
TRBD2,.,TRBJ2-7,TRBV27,CASSLIAWGGVEQYF,TGTGCCAGCAGTTTAATAGCCTGGGGGGGAGTCGAGCAGTACTTC
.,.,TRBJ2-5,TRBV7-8,CASSLEPGWWETQYF,TGTGCCAGCAGCTTAGAACCCGGGTGGTGGGAGACCCAGTACTTC
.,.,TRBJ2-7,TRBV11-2,CASSLGLPGLEQYF,TGTGCCAGCAGCTTAGGTCTCCCCGGCCTCGAGCAGTACTTC
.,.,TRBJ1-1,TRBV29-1,CSVYGNQGNTEAFF,TGCAGCGTTTACGGAAACCAGGGAAACACTGAAGCTTTCTTT
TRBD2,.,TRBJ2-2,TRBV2,CASRLAGVYAELFF,TGTGCCAGCAGACTAGCGGGAGTCTACGCGGAGCTGTTTTTT
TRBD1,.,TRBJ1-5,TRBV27,CASSADRDFQPQHF,TGTGCCAGCAGCGCGGACAGGGATTTTCAGCCCCAGCATTTT
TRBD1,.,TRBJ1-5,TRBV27,CASSSQGVGQPQHF,TGTGCCAGCAGTTCCCAGGGGGTGGGTCAGCCCCAGCATTTT
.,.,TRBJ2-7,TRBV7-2,CASSLGLSYEQYF,TGTGCCAGCAGCCTGGGACTTAGCTACGAGCAGTACTTC
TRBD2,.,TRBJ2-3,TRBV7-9,CASSLAPSGSTDTQYF,TGTGCCAGCAGCTTAGCGCCTAGCGGGAGTACAGATACGCAGTATTTT
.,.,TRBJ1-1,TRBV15,CATEDSLNTEAFF,TGTGCCACCGAGGACAGCTTGAACACTGAAGCTTTCTTT
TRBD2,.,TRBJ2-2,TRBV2,CASSWPLGSGRSTGELFF,TGTGCCAGCAGTTGGCCCCTCGGGAGCGGGAGGAGTACCGGGGAGCTGTTTTTT
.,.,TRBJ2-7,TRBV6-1,CASTNRYYEQYF,TGTGCCAGCACTAACCGATACTACGAGCAGTACTTC
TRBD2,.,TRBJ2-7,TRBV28,CASSLQLAGVEQYF,TGTGCCAGCAGTTTACAACTAGCGGGAGTCGAGCAGTACTTC
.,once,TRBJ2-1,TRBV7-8,CASSLVGGGAEQFF,TGTGCCAGCAGCTTAGTTGGCGGGGGCGCCGAACAGTTCTTC
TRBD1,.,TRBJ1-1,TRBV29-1,CSVLLKGAPNTEAFF,TGCAGCGTTCTTCTTAAGGGGGCCCCGAACACTGAAGCTTTCTTT
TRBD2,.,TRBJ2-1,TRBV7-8,CASSLATSGGGNEQFF,TGTGCCAGCAGCTTAGCAACTAGCGGGGGAGGGAATGAGCAGTTCTTC
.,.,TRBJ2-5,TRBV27,CASQSGDQQTQYF,TGTGCCAGCCAATCCGGGGATCAGCAGACCCAGTACTTC
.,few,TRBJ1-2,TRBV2,CASSEGSLWYGYTF,TGTGCCAGCAGTGAAGGAAGCTTATGGTATGGCTACACCTTC
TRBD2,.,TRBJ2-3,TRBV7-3,CASSSGLAGGLASDTQYF,TGTGCCAGCAGCTCCGGACTAGCGGGAGGCCTCGCGAGTGATACGCAGTATTTT
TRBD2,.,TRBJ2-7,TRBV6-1,CASQTREGLLYEQYF,TGTGCCAGCCAAACTAGGGAGGGTCTCCTCTACGAGCAGTACTTC
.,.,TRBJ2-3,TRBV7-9,CASSPLLGRGGTDTQYF,TGTGCCAGCAGCCCTCTTCTCGGACGAGGGGGCACAGATACGCAGTATTTT
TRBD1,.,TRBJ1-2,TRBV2,CASSHRGAPLENNYGYTF,TGTGCCAGCAGCCACAGGGGAGCGCCCCTTGAAAATAACTATGGCTACACCTTC
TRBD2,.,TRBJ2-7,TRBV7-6,CASSVSGGKTYEQYF,TGTGCCAGCAGCGTTAGCGGGGGGAAAACCTACGAGCAGTACTTC
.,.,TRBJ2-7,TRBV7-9,CASSLSPGGEQYF,TGTGCCAGCAGCTTAAGTCCCGGGGGCGAGCAGTACTTC
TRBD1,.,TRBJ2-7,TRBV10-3,CAIKIQGDGYEQYF,TGTGCCATCAAGATACAGGGGGACGGGTACGAGCAGTACTTC
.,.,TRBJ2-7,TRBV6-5,CASSYLRDNSYEQYF,TGTGCCAGCAGTTACCTCCGGGACAACTCCTACGAGCAGTACTTC
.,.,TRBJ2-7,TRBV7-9,CASSLRGENEQYF,TGTGCCAGCAGCTTAAGGGGGGAGAACGAGCAGTACTTC
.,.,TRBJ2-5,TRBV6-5,CASTLRNNPAETQYF,TGTGCCAGCACCCTCCGGAACAACCCAGCGGAGACCCAGTACTTC
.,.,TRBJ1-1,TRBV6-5,CASSYLSGIGTEAFF,TGTGCCAGCAGTTACCTTTCGGGTATAGGCACTGAAGCTTTCTTT
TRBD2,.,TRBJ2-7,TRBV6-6,CASSRDGGDKPYEQYF,TGTGCCAGCAGTCGGGACGGGGGGGACAAACCCTACGAGCAGTACTTC
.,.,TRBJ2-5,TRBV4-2,CASSRSGGRLQETQYF,TGTGCCAGCAGCCGAAGCGGAGGGAGACTACAAGAGACCCAGTACTTC
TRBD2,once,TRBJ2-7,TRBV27,CASSRGREGLNEQYF,TGTGCCAGCAGTCGGGGGCGGGAGGGCCTCAACGAGCAGTACTTC
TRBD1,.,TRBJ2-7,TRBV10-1,CASSESPTGGYYEQYF,TGCGCCAGCAGTGAGTCCCCGACAGGGGGTTACTACGAGCAGTACTTC
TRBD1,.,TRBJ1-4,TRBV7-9,CASSSPGTGEGGYEKLFF,TGTGCCAGCAGCTCCCCCGGGACAGGTGAAGGAGGTTATGAAAAACTGTTTTTT
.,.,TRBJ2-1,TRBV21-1,CASSKGLSLGDEQFF,TGTGCCAGCAGCAAAGGTCTCTCTCTGGGAGATGAGCAGTTCTTC
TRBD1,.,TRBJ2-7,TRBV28,CAAALDRGSYEQYF,TGTGCCGCAGCGTTGGACAGGGGTTCCTACGAGCAGTACTTC
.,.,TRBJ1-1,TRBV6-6,CASTTGWPGPNTEAFF,TGTGCCAGCACCACCGGGTGGCCAGGGCCGAACACTGAAGCTTTCTTT
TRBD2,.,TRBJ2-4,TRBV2,CASSEEAGAVGNIQYF,TGTGCCAGCAGTGAAGAAGCGGGAGCAGTCGGAAACATTCAGTACTTC
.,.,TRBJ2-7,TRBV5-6,CASSLSSGFREQYF,TGTGCCAGCAGCTTGTCGTCGGGGTTCAGGGAGCAGTACTTC
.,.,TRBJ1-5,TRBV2,CASSPDSNNQPQHF,TGTGCCAGCAGCCCGGACAGCAACAATCAGCCCCAGCATTTT
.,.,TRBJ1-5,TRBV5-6,CASSLGAGNQPQHF,TGTGCCAGCAGCTTGGGGGCAGGCAATCAGCCCCAGCATTTT
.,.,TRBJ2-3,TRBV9,CASQRTFSTDTQYF,TGTGCCAGCCAAAGGACGTTTAGCACAGATACGCAGTATTTT
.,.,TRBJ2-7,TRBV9,CASSAGGPQYF,TGTGCCAGCTCAGCTGGGGGCCCTCAGTACTTC
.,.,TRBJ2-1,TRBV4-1,CASSQIGSNEQFF,TGCGCCAGCAGCCAAATAGGGAGCAATGAGCAGTTCTTC
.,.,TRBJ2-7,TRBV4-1,CASSMRLAYEQYF,TGCGCCAGCAGCATGAGACTAGCCTACGAGCAGTACTTC
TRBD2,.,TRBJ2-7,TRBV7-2,CASSSDGGTYEQYF,TGTGCCAGCAGCTCTGACGGGGGGACCTACGAGCAGTACTTC
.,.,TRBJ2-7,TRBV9,CASSVGRRPGEQYF,TGTGCCAGCAGCGTAGGTCGGCGCCCGGGCGAGCAGTACTTC
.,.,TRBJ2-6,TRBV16,CASSQSKGSYGANVLTF,TGTGCCAGCAGCCAATCCAAGGGAAGCTACGGGGCCAACGTCCTGACTTTC
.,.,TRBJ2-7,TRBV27,CASSFATASYEQYF,TGTGCCAGCAGTTTTGCGACGGCTTCCTACGAGCAGTACTTC
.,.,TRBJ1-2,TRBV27,CASNSMGRRYGYTF,TGTGCCAGCAATTCAATGGGACGCCGCTATGGCTACACCTTC
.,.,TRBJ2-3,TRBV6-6,CASSYVGARDTQYF,TGTGCCAGCAGTTACGTGGGGGCCAGAGATACGCAGTATTTT
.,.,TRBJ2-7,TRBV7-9,CASSLWETGSYEQYF,TGTGCCAGCAGCTTATGGGAGACAGGATCCTACGAGCAGTACTTC
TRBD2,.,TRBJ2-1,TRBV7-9,CASSLPTTGTSGSSEQFF,TGTGCCAGCAGCTTACCTACAACCGGGACTAGCGGGAGTTCTGAGCAGTTCTTC
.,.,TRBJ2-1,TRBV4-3,CASSQDRTVLNEQFF,TGCGCCAGCAGCCAAGATCGGACAGTCCTCAATGAGCAGTTCTTC
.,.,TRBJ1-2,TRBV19,CDATAWGYTF,TGTGACGCTACTGCCTGGGGCTACACCTTC
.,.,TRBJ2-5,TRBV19,CASSIAGLAGETQYF,TGTGCCAGTAGTATAGCGGGACTGGCGGGAGAGACCCAGTACTTC
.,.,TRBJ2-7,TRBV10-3,CAISADPGYEQYF,TGTGCCATCAGTGCCGACCCGGGTTACGAGCAGTACTTC